The 4 T cell receptor beta chains presented below share a single source sample, sequenced in a study of OX40 agonist ivuxolimab in advanced cancers. Generated by immunoSEQ multiplex PCR, the TCRdb table keeps only in-frame clones and is missing some. The table includes over 45,000 clones, around 86% detected once. Specimen: CD4+ or CD8+ T cells sorted from blood, collected in a trial of the OX40 agonist ivuxolimab. These receptors were collected from an adult with an advanced solid tumor such as melanoma, head and neck, liver or kidney cancer.

The chain links TRBV2 to TRBJ2-1, with 8 nucleotides matching TRBD2. The J segment lost 4 bases and the V segment lost 9 bases, leaving 5 bases of the junction unmatched. Germline lookup yields CDR1 SNHLY and CDR2 FYNNEI. This CDR3 is 13 amino acids long. In DNA form, the CDR3 reads TGTGCCAGAGGGACTAGAAGTTACAATGAGCAGTTCTTC. It is translated as CARGTRSYNEQFF.

This sequence joins TRBV13 and TRBJ1-1; D perhaps matches TRBD1 (6 bases). The germline V gene encodes CDR1 PRHDT and CDR2 FYEKMQ (reference sequence). This CDR3 comprises 13 residues. V was trimmed by 5 bases and J by 1 base, leaving 8 bases between them. The CDR3 region is CASSRDKNTEAFF. CDR3 coding DNA: TGTGCCAGCAGCAGGGACAAGAACACTGAAGCTTTCTTT.

The chain's CDR3 is CASARGGDNEKLFF. For the CDR3, the DNA is TGTGCCAGCGCCAGGGGAGGGGATAATGAAAAACTGTTTTTT. V is TRBV9 and J is TRBJ1-4, with TRBD1 as a possible D gene (6 bases). Trimming cost V 7 bases and J 4 bases, with 14 bases left between them. The CDR3 sequence is 14 residues long. Germline loops: CDR1 SGDLS, CDR2 YYNGEE.

The chain employs TRBV19 and TRBJ2-1; D is perhaps TRBD1 or TRBD2 (5 bases each). With 3 bases removed from V and 6 bases from J, the gap between germline ends came to 15 bases. The CDR3 spans 15 residues. The germline CDR1 and CDR2 sequences are LNHDA and SQIVND (reference sequence). As DNA, the CDR3 is TGTGCCAGTAGTATTCGGGACCAAAGGGCCAATGAGCAGTTCTTC. It codes for CASSIRDQRANEQFF.